The clone carrying this T cell receptor (beta chain) was recorded a few times. Time point of the sample: newly diagnosed GD, antithyroid drugs for less than 3 months. Following extraction of RNA from PBMCs, that RNA was used to make the TCR library. Criteria from the American Thyroid Association guidelines were applied to diagnose Graves' disease. HTBI primers from iRepertoire and Arm-PCR of CDR3 regions yielded the TCR beta libraries. TCRdb re-analysed the multiplex PCR reads in MiXCR, keeping a single row per CDR3 protein. The profile shows roughly 420,000 distinct CDR3 sequences, approximately 16% of them singletons. The data were taken from a study of regulatory T cells in long-lasting Graves disease. At the level of the study: Antithyroid drugs had been taken by newly diagnosed Graves' patients for under 3 months.

This sample also belongs to another study, concerning T cells in Graves' hyperthyroidism and ophthalmopathy. Per that study: TCR CDR3 underwent first-round RT-PCR with the HTBI primer set.

Sequenced here: peripheral blood mononuclear cells (PBMCs), sampled at new diagnosis, from a patient treated with antithyroid drugs. The TCR was taken from a woman under 30 with Graves disease.

CDR3 in DNA: TGTGCCAGCAGTTTTGGGGGGCTCTCCTATAATTCACCCCTCCACTTT. Its protein product is CASSFGGLSYNSPLHF. The chain employs TRBV28 and TRBJ1-6, with D possibly being TRBD1 (6 bases). V dropped 3 bases and J dropped 0 bases, with 9 bases sitting between them. The CDR3 length is 16 residues. Germline CDR1 and CDR2: MDHEN and SYDVKM.